This TCR beta chain was sequenced in a study of T-cell memory formation after mild COVID-19. Overall study: Largely donor-specific sequence clusters came from a couple of donors. The study's findings and limits: The study found balanced CD4/CD8 in clones contracting day 15 to 85 and a CD4+ lean in later expanders. Cross-reactive memory seemingly joined, as some responding clones were found in pre-infection memory. Among CD4+ contracting clones, most were CM and EM, and CD8+ ones EMRA.

There are a few counts of this clonotype. Antigen unknown. The junction does not match germline at one end; this may be a read error. TCRdb re-analysed the 5' RACE reads in MiXCR, keeping a single row per CDR3 protein. The profile shows roughly 190,000 distinct CDR3 sequences, roughly 27% of them singletons. This CDR3 has 12 amino acids. The V gene's germline CDR1 is SQVTM and CDR2 ANQGSEA. This TCR was sampled from an adult woman who had mild COVID-19 (a few samples of this study predate the infection). Cell type and time point are not known. The chain has TRBV29-1 and TRBJ1-1; D is ambiguous. The sequenced sample consisted of PBMCs or a T cell subset sorted from them (not recorded which). In DNA form, the CDR3 reads TGCAGCGTTGAAGATGGGAACGCTGAAGCTTTCTTT. Translating gives CSVEDGNAEAFF.